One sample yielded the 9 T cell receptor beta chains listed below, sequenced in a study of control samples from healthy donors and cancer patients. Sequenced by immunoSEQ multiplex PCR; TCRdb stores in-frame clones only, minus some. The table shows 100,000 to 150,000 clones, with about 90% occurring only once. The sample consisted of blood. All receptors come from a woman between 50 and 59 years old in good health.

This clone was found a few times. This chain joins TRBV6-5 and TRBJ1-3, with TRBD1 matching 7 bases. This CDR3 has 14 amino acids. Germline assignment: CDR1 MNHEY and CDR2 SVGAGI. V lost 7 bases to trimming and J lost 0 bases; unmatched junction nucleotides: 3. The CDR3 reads CASKTGYSGNTIYF. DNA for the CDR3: TGTGCCAGCAAGACAGGGTACTCTGGAAACACCATATATTTT.

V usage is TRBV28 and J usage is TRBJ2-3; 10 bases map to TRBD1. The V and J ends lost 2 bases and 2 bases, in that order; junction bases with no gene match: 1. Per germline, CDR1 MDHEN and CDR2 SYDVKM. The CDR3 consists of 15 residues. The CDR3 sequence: CASSLGTGATDTQYF. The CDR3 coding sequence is TGTGCCAGCAGTTTAGGGACAGGGGCCACAGATACGCAGTATTTT.

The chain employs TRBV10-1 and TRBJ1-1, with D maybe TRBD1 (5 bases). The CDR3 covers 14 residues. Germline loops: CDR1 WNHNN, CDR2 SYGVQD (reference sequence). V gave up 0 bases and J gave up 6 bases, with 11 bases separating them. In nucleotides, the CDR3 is TGCGCCAGCAGTGAGTCTTACCAGGGATCTGAAGCTTTCTTT. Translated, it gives CASSESYQGSEAFF.

In nucleotides, the CDR3 is TGTGCCAGCAGATCAACAGGGGGCAGACAGCCCCAGCATTTT. Amino acid sequence: CASRSTGGRQPQHF. V and J are TRBV6-6 and TRBJ1-5, with 9 bases lining up with TRBD1. The CDR3 runs 14 residues. V shed 6 bases, J shed 7 bases, and the junction held 7 bases outside the gene matches. In germline, CDR1 is MNHNY, CDR2 SVGAGI (reference sequence).

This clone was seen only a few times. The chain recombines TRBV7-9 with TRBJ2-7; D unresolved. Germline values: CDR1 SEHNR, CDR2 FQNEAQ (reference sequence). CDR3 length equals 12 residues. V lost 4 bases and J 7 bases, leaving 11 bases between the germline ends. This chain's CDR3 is CASSWLPEEQYF. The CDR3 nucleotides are TGTGCCAGCAGCTGGCTACCCGAGGAGCAGTACTTC.

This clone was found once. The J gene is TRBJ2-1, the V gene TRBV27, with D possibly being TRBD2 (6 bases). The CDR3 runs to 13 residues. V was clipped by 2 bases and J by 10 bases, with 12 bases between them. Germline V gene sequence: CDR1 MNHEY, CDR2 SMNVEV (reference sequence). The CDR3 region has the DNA TGTGCCAGCAGTTTAACTCCCCGGGGGGAGCAGTTCTTC. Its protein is CASSLTPRGEQFF.

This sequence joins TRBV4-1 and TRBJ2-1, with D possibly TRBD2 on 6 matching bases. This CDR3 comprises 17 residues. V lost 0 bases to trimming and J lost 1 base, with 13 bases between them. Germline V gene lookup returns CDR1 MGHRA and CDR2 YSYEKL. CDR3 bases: TGCGCCAGCAGCCAAGATCCGGCGGGGTCGTCCTACAATGAGCAGTTCTTC. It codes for CASSQDPAGSSYNEQFF.

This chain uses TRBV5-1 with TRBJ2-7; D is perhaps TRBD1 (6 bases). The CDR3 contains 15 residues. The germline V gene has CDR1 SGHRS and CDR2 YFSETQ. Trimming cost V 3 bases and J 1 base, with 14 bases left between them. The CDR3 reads CASSSKQGNSYEQYF. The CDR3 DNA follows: TGCGCCAGCAGCTCGAAACAGGGAAATTCCTACGAGCAGTACTTC.

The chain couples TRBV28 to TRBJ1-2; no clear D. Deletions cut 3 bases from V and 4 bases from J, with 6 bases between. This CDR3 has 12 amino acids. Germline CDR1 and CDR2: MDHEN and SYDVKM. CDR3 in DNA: TGTGCCAGCAGTTTTCACGTCTATGGCTACACCTTC. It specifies CASSFHVYGYTF.